Following are 10 T cell receptor beta chains from one sample sequenced in a study of identical twins. Each CDR3 protein gets one entry after TCRdb re-called the 5' RACE reads with MiXCR. The data hold 250,000 to 350,000 distinct CDR3 sequences, with less than 9% observed a single time. This sample also belongs to another study, concerning yellow fever vaccine responses in identical twins.

The sequenced material came from memory (CD45RO+) T cells sorted from blood. These receptors all stem from a woman under 30 in good health.

V gene TRBV4-1 combines with J gene TRBJ1-5, with D perhaps matching TRBD1 (6 bases). CDR1 is MGHRA and CDR2 is YSYEKL in the germline V gene. There are 15 residues in the CDR3. Trimming cost V 1 base and J 4 bases, with 11 bases left between them. Here the CDR3 reads CASSQGGQLNQPQHF. The CDR3 DNA sequence: TGCGCCAGCAGCCAAGGAGGACAGTTGAATCAGCCCCAGCATTTT.

This clonotype has only a few counts. The rearrangement links TRBV4-2 to TRBJ2-1; 9 nucleotides match TRBD2. This CDR3 is built from 16 residues. Germline V gene sequence: CDR1 LGHNA, CDR2 YNFKEQ. J was trimmed by 5 bases and V by 4 bases; bases with no gene match: 9. The CDR3 DNA follows: TGTGCCAGCAGCCCCCCAGAGCGGGAGGTGGACAATGAGCAGTTCTTC. This sequence encodes CASSPPEREVDNEQFF.

The table lists this clonotype with a few counts. The chain uses TRBV2 and TRBJ1-2; D might be TRBD1 (6 bases). The CDR3 loop spans 15 amino acids. The germline CDR1 and CDR2 sequences are SNHLY and FYNNEI. Trimming removed 4 bases from V and 1 base from J, with 13 bases in between. The CDR3 region has the DNA TGTGCCAGCAGTGTACAGGGTAACGTTAACTATGGCTACACCTTC. Translation: CASSVQGNVNYGYTF.

This clonotype was seen a few times. This chain uses TRBV28 with TRBJ2-7; D not certain. Trimming removed 5 bases at V and 0 bases at J, with 11 bases between. The CDR3 spans 14 residues. Germline CDR1 reads MDHEN; CDR2 reads SYDVKM. CDR3 region: CASSVQDVSYEQYF. CDR3 sequence (DNA): TGTGCCAGCAGTGTGCAGGACGTCTCCTACGAGCAGTACTTC.

J is TRBJ2-1 and V is TRBV18; 8 positions match TRBD2. Germline V lookup: CDR1 KGHSH, CDR2 LQKENI. J gave up 1 base and V 4 bases, and 6 bases lay outside the gene matches. This CDR3 has 16 amino acids. CDR3 nucleotides: TGTGCCAGCTCACTCGCGCGGGGGGCATCCTACAATGAGCAGTTCTTC. Translating gives CASSLARGASYNEQFF.

This chain uses TRBV5-1 with TRBJ2-6; D call uncertain. Germline loops: CDR1 SGHRS, CDR2 YFSETQ. The CDR3 runs 15 residues. Trimming stripped 4 bases from V and 4 bases from J, with 12 bases between. CDR3 DNA: TGCGCCAGCAGCGAGTCTCAGTCGGGGGCCAACGTCCTGACTTTC. Amino acids: CASSESQSGANVLTF. Filled out from reference TRBV5-1 and TRBJ2-6, the complete variable domain reads KAGVTQTPRYLIKTRGQQVTLSCSPISGHRSVSWYQQTPGQGLQFLFEYFSETQRNKGNFPGRFSGRQFSNSRSEMNVSTLELGDSALYLCASSESQSGANVLTFGAGSRLTVL.

This clonotype was recorded a few times. The chain joins TRBV19 to TRBJ2-2; the match to TRBD2 covers 8 bases. The V and J ends lost 2 bases and 6 bases, in that order; junction bases with no gene match: 2. The CDR3 runs to 14 residues. Germline V gives CDR1 LNHDA, CDR2 SQIVND (reference sequence). In nucleotides, the CDR3 is TGTGCCAGTAGTATACGGGGGGGGCCCGGGGAGCTGTTTTTT. Encoded protein: CASSIRGGPGELFF.

Only a few counts were recorded for this clonotype. J is TRBJ2-4 and V is TRBV7-8; either TRBD1 or TRBD2 may fit D (5 bases each). Looked up from germline, CDR1 is SGHVS and CDR2 is FQNEAQ. V lost 5 bases to trimming and J lost 0 bases, with 17 bases between them. The length of the CDR3 is 17 residues. CDR3 nucleotides: TGTGCCAGCAGCCCTGAGGGGACGGCCCTAGCCAAAAACATTCAGTACTTC. This encodes CASSPEGTALAKNIQYF.

This clonotype was seen repeatedly, ten times or more. The chain recombines TRBV6-1 with TRBJ2-3; no definite D call. Trimming removed 8 bases at V and 2 bases at J, with 11 bases between. The germline V gene encodes CDR1 MNHNS and CDR2 SASEGT. The CDR3 extends over 13 amino acids. CDR3 in DNA: TGTGCCAGCCGCCCGCTTTACACAGATACGCAGTATTTT. Its protein is CASRPLYTDTQYF.

This chain joins TRBV10-1 and TRBJ2-7; D is perhaps TRBD1 (5 bases). Germline CDR1 is WNHNN and CDR2 is SYGVQD (reference sequence). V lost 6 bases, J lost 0 bases, and 21 bases lay in between. This CDR3 is 17 amino acids long. The CDR3 DNA sequence: TGCGCCAGCAGACCCCCGCCCAGGAAGGGGCCCTCCTACGAGCAGTACTTC. This encodes CASRPPPRKGPSYEQYF.